Listed below are T cell receptor beta chains from one sample, sequenced in a study of graft-versus-host responses after intestinal transplantation. Clones were read by immunoSEQ multiplex PCR, and TCRdb kept only the in-frame ones, dropping some. Among approximately 77,000 clones listed, approximately 91% were seen once. The antigens of these receptors remain unknown. The specimen was unstimulated CD4+ T cells sorted from spleen or lymph node cells, collected before intestinal transplant. The receptors derive from a human donor who received an intestinal transplant. Each CDR3 is given with its conserved first and last residue. Fields, in order: D gene, clone size, J gene, V gene, CDR3 protein, CDR3 DNA. A D gene is named only where the DNA matches it firmly. Where a row states a size, it is once, few, many or the class of an expanded clone; other rows omit it.

D gene: TRBD1
clone size: NA
J gene: TRBJ2-3
V gene: TRBV5-5
CDR3 protein: CASSLGQGADTQYF
CDR3 DNA: TGTGCCAGCAGCTTGGGACAGGGGGCAGATACGCAGTATTTT

D gene: NA
clone size: NA
J gene: TRBJ2-7
V gene: TRBV4-1
CDR3 protein: CASSQERTYEQYF
CDR3 DNA: TGCGCCAGCAGCCAAGAAAGGACTTACGAGCAGTACTTC

D gene: TRBD1
clone size: NA
J gene: TRBJ1-2
V gene: TRBV5-1
CDR3 protein: CASSLSGQEYGYTF
CDR3 DNA: TGCGCCAGCAGCTTGTCGGGACAGGAGTATGGCTACACCTTC

D gene: TRBD1
clone size: once
J gene: TRBJ1-5
V gene: TRBV19
CDR3 protein: CASSILGTGNQPQHF
CDR3 DNA: TGTGCCAGTAGTATATTGGGGACAGGGAATCAGCCCCAGCATTTT

D gene: NA
clone size: NA
J gene: TRBJ2-1
V gene: TRBV6-5
CDR3 protein: CASSWGRDSNNEQFF
CDR3 DNA: TGTGCCAGCAGTTGGGGTAGGGACTCAAACAATGAGCAGTTCTTC

D gene: NA
clone size: NA
J gene: TRBJ2-5
V gene: TRBV10-1
CDR3 protein: CASSERGNTQETQYF
CDR3 DNA: TGCGCCAGCAGTGAGCGCGGGAACACTCAAGAGACCCAGTACTTC

D gene: NA
clone size: once
J gene: TRBJ1-5
V gene: TRBV15
CDR3 protein: CATSRSTLQPQHF
CDR3 DNA: TGTGCCACCAGCAGGAGCACGTTACAGCCCCAGCATTTT

D gene: NA
clone size: NA
J gene: TRBJ1-5
V gene: TRBV30
CDR3 protein: CAWSDSSNQPQHF
CDR3 DNA: TGTGCCTGGAGTGACAGTAGCAATCAGCCCCAGCATTTT

D gene: TRBD2
clone size: NA
J gene: TRBJ2-7
V gene: TRBV19
CDR3 protein: CASSPGRVVGLYEQYF
CDR3 DNA: TGTGCCAGTAGTCCCGGGAGGGTCGTTGGCCTCTACGAGCAGTACTTC

D gene: NA
clone size: NA
J gene: TRBJ2-6
V gene: TRBV7-8
CDR3 protein: CASSFSRSSGANVLTF
CDR3 DNA: TGTGCCAGCAGCTTTTCTAGGTCCTCTGGGGCCAACGTCCTGACTTTC

D gene: NA
clone size: NA
J gene: TRBJ1-3
V gene: TRBV28
CDR3 protein: CASSLQASSGNTIYF
CDR3 DNA: TGTGCCAGCAGCCTCCAGGCGAGCTCTGGAAACACCATATATTTT

D gene: NA
clone size: NA
J gene: TRBJ1-2
V gene: TRBV7-2
CDR3 protein: CASSLVLTNYGYTF
CDR3 DNA: TGTGCCAGCAGCTTAGTACTAACTAACTATGGCTACACCTTC

D gene: NA
clone size: NA
J gene: TRBJ1-6
V gene: TRBV11-2
CDR3 protein: CASSLLAAGTGGNSPLHF
CDR3 DNA: TGTGCCAGCAGCTTACTGGCAGCAGGCACGGGAGGCAATTCACCCCTCCACTTT

D gene: NA
clone size: NA
J gene: TRBJ2-1
V gene: TRBV4-1
CDR3 protein: CASSQNPGTSYNEQFF
CDR3 DNA: TGCGCCAGCAGCCAAAATCCCGGGACTTCTTACAATGAGCAGTTCTTC

D gene: NA
clone size: NA
J gene: TRBJ1-2
V gene: TRBV2
CDR3 protein: CASRDSTYGYTF
CDR3 DNA: TGTGCCAGCAGGGACAGCACCTATGGCTACACCTTC

D gene: NA
clone size: NA
J gene: TRBJ2-1
V gene: TRBV5-5
CDR3 protein: CASSLASSIPSSYNEQFF
CDR3 DNA: TGTGCCAGCAGCTTGGCCTCGTCTATCCCGAGCTCCTACAATGAGCAGTTCTTC

D gene: NA
clone size: NA
J gene: TRBJ2-2
V gene: TRBV2
CDR3 protein: CATGRRGTGELFF
CDR3 DNA: TGTGCCACCGGGAGGAGGGGGACCGGGGAGCTGTTTTTT

D gene: NA
clone size: NA
J gene: TRBJ2-5
V gene: TRBV7-6
CDR3 protein: CASSLAVTWETQYF
CDR3 DNA: TGTGCCAGCAGCTTAGCTGTGACATGGGAGACCCAGTACTTC

D gene: TRBD1
clone size: NA
J gene: TRBJ2-5
V gene: TRBV28
CDR3 protein: CASETGGGETQYF
CDR3 DNA: TGTGCCAGCGAAACAGGGGGCGGGGAGACCCAGTACTTC

D gene: NA
clone size: NA
J gene: TRBJ1-1
V gene: TRBV6-5
CDR3 protein: CASRGIAGTNTEAFF
CDR3 DNA: TGTGCCAGCAGGGGGATCGCGGGGACGAACACTGAAGCTTTCTTT

D gene: TRBD1
clone size: NA
J gene: TRBJ1-5
V gene: TRBV19
CDR3 protein: CASTGTGGYQPQHF
CDR3 DNA: TGTGCCAGTACCGGGACAGGGGGGTATCAGCCCCAGCATTTT

D gene: NA
clone size: NA
J gene: TRBJ1-6
V gene: TRBV6-6
CDR3 protein: CASRLSEQAPLHF
CDR3 DNA: TGTGCCAGCAGGCTCTCTGAACAGGCACCCCTCCACTTT

D gene: NA
clone size: NA
J gene: TRBJ2-1
V gene: TRBV20-1
CDR3 protein: CSGVTQNEQFF
CDR3 DNA: TGCAGTGGCGTGACACAGAATGAGCAGTTCTTC

D gene: TRBD1
clone size: NA
J gene: TRBJ1-2
V gene: TRBV29-1
CDR3 protein: CSVQTGSGYTF
CDR3 DNA: TGCAGCGTCCAGACAGGGTCCGGCTACACCTTC

D gene: NA
clone size: NA
J gene: TRBJ2-1
V gene: TRBV19
CDR3 protein: CASKDSSYNEQFF
CDR3 DNA: TGTGCCAGCAAGGACAGCTCCTACAATGAGCAGTTCTTC

D gene: TRBD2
clone size: NA
J gene: TRBJ2-1
V gene: TRBV18
CDR3 protein: CASSPTGLARGGEQFF
CDR3 DNA: TGTGCCAGCTCACCTACAGGACTAGCCCGTGGGGGGGAGCAGTTCTTC

D gene: NA
clone size: NA
J gene: TRBJ1-2
V gene: TRBV19
CDR3 protein: CASSPLEDAVANYGYTF
CDR3 DNA: TGTGCCAGTAGTCCCTTGGAGGACGCCGTAGCTAACTATGGCTACACCTTC

D gene: TRBD1
clone size: NA
J gene: TRBJ1-5
V gene: TRBV28
CDR3 protein: CASSLTGQGSHQPQHF
CDR3 DNA: TGTGCCAGCAGTTTAACAGGACAGGGAAGCCATCAGCCCCAGCATTTT

D gene: NA
clone size: NA
J gene: TRBJ2-1
V gene: TRBV5-1
CDR3 protein: CASSLAGSVRSNEQFF
CDR3 DNA: TGCGCCAGCAGCTTGGCCGGGAGCGTGCGGTCCAATGAGCAGTTCTTC

D gene: TRBD1
clone size: NA
J gene: TRBJ1-6
V gene: TRBV6-5
CDR3 protein: CASSFRRQGGSPLHF
CDR3 DNA: TGTGCCAGCAGTTTCAGAAGACAGGGGGGATCACCCCTCCACTTT

D gene: NA
clone size: once
J gene: TRBJ2-7
V gene: TRBV7-8
CDR3 protein: CASSPSRTSSYEQYF
CDR3 DNA: TGTGCCAGCAGCCCTTCTCGGACAAGCTCCTACGAGCAGTACTTC

D gene: NA
clone size: NA
J gene: TRBJ2-2
V gene: TRBV7-3
CDR3 protein: CASSLFFAGELFF
CDR3 DNA: TGTGCCAGCAGCTTATTTTTCGCCGGGGAGCTGTTTTTT

D gene: NA
clone size: NA
J gene: TRBJ2-7
V gene: TRBV14
CDR3 protein: CASSQGGRDEQYF
CDR3 DNA: TGTGCCAGCAGCCAAGGAGGCAGGGACGAGCAGTACTTC

D gene: NA
clone size: NA
J gene: TRBJ1-1
V gene: TRBV5-4
CDR3 protein: CASSPRTGLMNTEAFF
CDR3 DNA: TGTGCCAGCAGCCCACGGACGGGATTAATGAACACTGAAGCTTTCTTT

D gene: NA
clone size: NA
J gene: TRBJ2-7
V gene: TRBV7-2
CDR3 protein: CASSLSYEQYF
CDR3 DNA: TGTGCCAGCAGCCTTTCCTACGAGCAGTACTTC

D gene: NA
clone size: NA
J gene: TRBJ2-2
V gene: TRBV10-3
CDR3 protein: CAISESYGDTGELFF
CDR3 DNA: TGTGCCATCAGTGAGTCATACGGGGACACCGGGGAGCTGTTTTTT

D gene: NA
clone size: NA
J gene: TRBJ1-2
V gene: TRBV25-1
CDR3 protein: CASSPLQGTANYGYTF
CDR3 DNA: TGTGCCAGCAGCCCACTCCAGGGCACCGCTAACTATGGCTACACCTTC

D gene: NA
clone size: NA
J gene: TRBJ2-5
V gene: TRBV28
CDR3 protein: CASSLQGLEETQYF
CDR3 DNA: TGTGCCAGCAGTTTACAGGGGTTGGAAGAGACCCAGTACTTC

D gene: TRBD1
clone size: NA
J gene: TRBJ1-1
V gene: TRBV19
CDR3 protein: CASNRGKTEAFF
CDR3 DNA: TGTGCCAGTAACAGGGGGAAGACTGAAGCTTTCTTT

D gene: TRBD2
clone size: NA
J gene: TRBJ2-1
V gene: TRBV27
CDR3 protein: CASRPHLAGVERNEQFF
CDR3 DNA: TGTGCCAGCAGACCCCACCTAGCGGGAGTCGAACGCAATGAGCAGTTCTTC

D gene: NA
clone size: NA
J gene: TRBJ1-2
V gene: TRBV6-1
CDR3 protein: CATGQSPNGYTF
CDR3 DNA: TGTGCCACCGGACAGAGTCCCAATGGCTACACCTTC

D gene: TRBD1
clone size: NA
J gene: TRBJ2-7
V gene: TRBV27
CDR3 protein: CASSLRGRGYEQYF
CDR3 DNA: TGTGCCAGCAGTTTAAGGGGGCGCGGGTACGAGCAGTACTTC

D gene: NA
clone size: NA
J gene: TRBJ2-7
V gene: TRBV27
CDR3 protein: CASSSLGGPSYEQYF
CDR3 DNA: TGTGCCAGCAGTTCATTGGGGGGACCCTCCTACGAGCAGTACTTC

D gene: TRBD2
clone size: NA
J gene: TRBJ2-2
V gene: TRBV28
CDR3 protein: CASSPWTSGSRTGELFF
CDR3 DNA: TGTGCCAGCAGTCCTTGGACTAGCGGGAGTAGGACCGGGGAGCTGTTTTTT

D gene: TRBD1
clone size: NA
J gene: TRBJ2-3
V gene: TRBV10-3
CDR3 protein: CAISPGPGTGADTQYF
CDR3 DNA: TGTGCCATCAGTCCGGGGCCCGGGACAGGGGCAGATACGCAGTATTTT

D gene: NA
clone size: NA
J gene: TRBJ2-1
V gene: TRBV29-1
CDR3 protein: CSVGGWRVGNEQFF
CDR3 DNA: TGCAGCGTTGGGGGGTGGAGGGTGGGCAATGAGCAGTTCTTC

D gene: NA
clone size: NA
J gene: TRBJ2-7
V gene: TRBV27
CDR3 protein: CASSSQGFNEQYF
CDR3 DNA: TGTGCCAGCAGTTCACAGGGTTTCAACGAGCAGTACTTC

D gene: NA
clone size: NA
J gene: TRBJ2-2
V gene: TRBV10-3
CDR3 protein: CAISESKQGPTGELFF
CDR3 DNA: TGTGCCATCAGTGAGTCGAAACAGGGCCCCACCGGGGAGCTGTTTTTT

D gene: TRBD2
clone size: NA
J gene: TRBJ2-5
V gene: TRBV5-1
CDR3 protein: CASSLPPTSGRVQETQYF
CDR3 DNA: TGCGCCAGCAGCTTGCCCCCGACTAGCGGGAGGGTCCAAGAGACCCAGTACTTC

D gene: TRBD2
clone size: once
J gene: TRBJ2-2
V gene: TRBV11-1
CDR3 protein: CASSLASSGGNTGELFF
CDR3 DNA: TGTGCCAGCAGCTTAGCTTCTAGCGGGGGGAACACCGGGGAGCTGTTTTTT

D gene: TRBD1
clone size: NA
J gene: TRBJ1-4
V gene: TRBV6-6
CDR3 protein: CASSWDSHGEKLFF
CDR3 DNA: TGTGCCAGCAGTTGGGACAGCCATGGGGAAAAACTGTTTTTT

D gene: TRBD1
clone size: few
J gene: TRBJ1-5
V gene: TRBV28
CDR3 protein: CASSLRRSTGVNQPQHF
CDR3 DNA: TGTGCCAGCAGTTTACGGCGGTCGACAGGGGTCAATCAGCCCCAGCATTTT